These 26 T cell receptor beta chains were sequenced from one sample in a study of shared clonotypes between healthy human individuals. This table comes from immunoSEQ multiplex PCR, and its TCRdb copy is limited to in-frame clones, with some not included. The sample carries approximately 620,000 clones, about 96% recorded once. Input material: naive CD4+ T cells sorted from blood. As to subset: CD45RA+ positively selected. The source of these receptors is a woman aged 25 to 45 in good health.

V gene TRBV7-6 combines with J gene TRBJ1-2; D gene ambiguous. The V end lost 5 bases, the J end lost 2 bases, and 12 bases lay between the germline ends. Germline V CDR1 and CDR2: SGHVS, FNYEAQ. The CDR3 contains 14 residues. CDR3 bases: TGTGCCAGCAGCCCTATGAGGGTCAACTATGGCTACACCTTC. This gives the protein CASSPMRVNYGYTF.

V is TRBV2 and J is TRBJ2-1, with 7 bases aligning to TRBD1. With V trimmed by 7 bases and J by 1 base, 7 bases remained unmatched. The CDR3 sequence is 15 residues long. CDR1 and CDR2 (germline): SNHLY, FYNNEI. The CDR3: CASNLDRSSYNEQFF. CDR3 bases: TGTGCCAGCAACTTGGACAGGTCTTCCTACAATGAGCAGTTCTTC.

V and J are TRBV28 and TRBJ2-5; 10 bases agree with TRBD1. The V gene's germline CDR1 is MDHEN and CDR2 SYDVKM. This CDR3 region has 15 residues. Germline trimming cut 5 bases from V and 7 bases from J; bases unmatched to any gene: 10. CDR3 amino acids: CASSPGQGFRGTQYF. Written as DNA, the CDR3 is TGTGCCAGCAGTCCGGGACAGGGGTTTCGGGGGACCCAGTACTTC.

A single count supports this clone. The J gene is TRBJ2-5, the V gene TRBV2; a weak D match, TRBD2 (5 bases). Trimming shortened V by 3 bases and J by 3 bases, and 17 bases separated the two germline ends. The germline CDR1 and CDR2 sequences are SNHLY and FYNNEI. There are 16 residues in the CDR3. CDR3 DNA sequence: TGTGCCAGCAGTGAGGATAGGGTCGGAGGTAAAGAGACCCAGTACTTC. It yields the protein CASSEDRVGGKETQYF.

This chain links TRBV5-6 with TRBJ2-5; possibly TRBD1 for D (5 bases). Near its end, the DNA agrees better with TRBJ2-7, so the J call may be wrong. CDR1 and CDR2 (germline): SGHDT, YYEEEE. The CDR3 totals 14 residues. The CDR3 spells CASSLTGDEYEQYF. The CDR3 nucleotides read TGTGCCAGCAGCTTGACAGGAGACGAGTACGAGCAGTACTTC.

The CDR3 DNA is TGTGCCAGCAGCTTGGCTGCCCGACAGGCAGCAGGAAACACCATATATTTT. Protein sequence: CASSLAARQAAGNTIYF. This chain connects TRBV5-5 to TRBJ1-3; D is perhaps TRBD1 (6 bases). Germline V CDR1 and CDR2: SGHKS, YYEKEE (reference sequence). This CDR3 comprises 17 residues. Deletions cut 0 bases from V and 4 bases from J, with 17 bases between.

The genes are TRBV5-4 and TRBJ1-2; D unresolved. Germline CDR1 SGHNT, CDR2 YYREEE (reference sequence). V gave up 3 bases and J gave up 5 bases, with 5 bases separating them. The CDR3 has 11 amino acids. CDR3 protein: CASSWEYGYTF. CDR3 sequence (DNA): TGTGCCAGCAGCTGGGAGTATGGCTACACCTTC.

The genes are TRBV10-1 and TRBJ2-1; possible D gene TRBD2, 7 bases. In germline, CDR1 is WNHNN, CDR2 SYGVQD (reference sequence). The CDR3 consists of 17 residues. Trimming took off 2 bases at V and 4 bases at J, with 18 bases between the two ends. The CDR3 DNA follows: TGCGCCAGCAGTGAGCGGGGGGCAGCGGAGGGATACAATGAGCAGTTCTTC. Protein product: CASSERGAAEGYNEQFF.

J is TRBJ1-3 and V is TRBV6-4; D is uncertain. The V end lost 2 bases, the J end lost 6 bases, and 11 bases lay between the germline ends. Germline V gene sequence: CDR1 MRHNA, CDR2 SNTAGT. This CDR3 comprises 14 residues. Here the CDR3 DNA reads TGTGCCAGCAGTGACCCGAAAAGGTCAAACACCATATATTTT. Translation gives CASSDPKRSNTIYF.

CDR3 residues: CASSFFSDEQYF. As DNA, the CDR3 is TGTGCCAGCAGCTTTTTTTCAGACGAGCAGTACTTC. The rearrangement joins TRBV7-9 to TRBJ2-7, with D uncertain. The CDR3 covers 12 residues. V dropped 3 bases and J dropped 5 bases, with 8 bases sitting between them. Per germline, CDR1 SEHNR and CDR2 FQNEAQ (reference sequence).

This sequence joins TRBV6-5 and TRBJ2-1; D is undetermined. The V end was cut by 6 bases, the J end by 0 bases, with 9 bases between. Germline lookup yields CDR1 MNHEY and CDR2 SVGAGI. The CDR3 runs to 14 residues. The CDR3 region has the DNA TGTGCCAGCAGCCGCGTCCCCTCCTACAATGAGCAGTTCTTC. Amino acid sequence: CASSRVPSYNEQFF.

The chain has TRBV11-3 and TRBJ2-1, with TRBD2 matching over 9 bases. Germline V lookup: CDR1 SGHNT, CDR2 YENEEA. Trimming cost V 5 bases and J 4 bases; bases outside gene matches: 9. The CDR3 totals 16 residues. CDR3 protein: CASSPVAGAGYNEQFF. The CDR3 DNA follows: TGTGCCAGCAGCCCAGTAGCGGGAGCGGGGTACAATGAGCAGTTCTTC.

The chain has TRBV5-1 and TRBJ2-5; TRBD2 matches 10 bases. V dropped 5 bases and J dropped 2; count of bases not matched to a gene: 3. CDR1 SGHRS and CDR2 YFSETQ come from the germline V gene. The CDR3 spans 14 residues. CDR3 sequence: CASRQTSGQETQYF. The CDR3 DNA follows: TGCGCCAGCAGACAGACTAGCGGGCAAGAGACCCAGTACTTC.

The rearrangement joins TRBV28 to TRBJ2-3, with D uncertain. CDR1 is MDHEN and CDR2 is SYDVKM in the germline V gene. V lost 7 bases to trimming and J lost 1 base, with 21 bases between them. The CDR3 has 17 amino acids. The CDR3 nucleotides read TGTGCCAGCACCCTATCAACCCGGGCTAGACGCACAGATACGCAGTATTTT. Translation: CASTLSTRARRTDTQYF.

The rearrangement joins TRBV15 to TRBJ2-5; D is perhaps TRBD2 (5 bases). CDR3 size: 14 residues. Trimming removed 5 bases from V and 3 bases from J, with 13 bases in between. The V gene's germline CDR1 is LNHNV and CDR2 YYDKDF (reference sequence). CDR3 residues: CATSPSDLKETQYF. The CDR3 DNA follows: TGTGCCACCAGCCCCTCGGACTTAAAAGAGACCCAGTACTTC.

The V gene is TRBV30, the J gene TRBJ1-5; D is uncertain. CDR1 is GTSNPN, CDR2 SVGIG, per germline (reference sequence). V lost 2 bases and J 5 bases, leaving 10 bases between the germline ends. The CDR3 has 13 amino acids. Written as DNA, the CDR3 is TGTGCCTGGAGTCCCTCGGTGGATCAGCCCCAGCATTTT. This codes for CAWSPSVDQPQHF. Combining the CDR3 with reference TRBV30 and TRBJ1-5 gives the whole variable domain SQTIHQWPATLVQPVGSPLSLECTVEGTSNPNLYWYRQAAGRGLQLLFYSVGIGQISSEVPQNLSASRPQDRQFILSSKKLLLSDSGFYLCAWSPSVDQPQHFGDGTRLSIL.

This clone is a singleton in its sample. The V gene is TRBV28, the J gene TRBJ2-7; TRBD1 aligns across 9 bases. The CDR3 sequence is 16 residues long. The trim removed 5 bases at V and 2 bases at J, leaving 10 bases unmatched. The V gene's germline CDR1 is MDHEN and CDR2 SYDVKM. In DNA, the CDR3 is TGTGCCAGCAGTCCCCCTCCGGGACAGGGACCCTACGAGCAGTACTTC. Translated, it gives CASSPPPGQGPYEQYF.

The chain combines TRBV19 with TRBJ1-2; 8 bases match TRBD1. V trimming: 6 bases; J trimming: 5 bases; junction bases outside the gene matches: 14. This CDR3 is built from 16 residues. The germline V gene encodes CDR1 LNHDA and CDR2 SQIVND (reference sequence). The CDR3 sequence: CASRAMGVTGAYGYTF. In nucleotides, the CDR3 is TGTGCCAGTAGGGCGATGGGGGTGACAGGGGCATATGGCTACACCTTC.

The genes are TRBV19 and TRBJ2-5, with 7 bases lining up with TRBD1. The CDR3 runs to 14 residues. V lost 3 bases, J lost 3 bases, and 4 bases stayed unmatched. Germline V lookup: CDR1 LNHDA, CDR2 SQIVND (reference sequence). The CDR3 loop is CASSMWQGEETQYF. CDR3 bases: TGTGCCAGTAGTATGTGGCAGGGGGAAGAGACCCAGTACTTC.

J is TRBJ2-4 and V is TRBV5-1; D ambiguous. The V end lost 0 bases, the J end lost 6 bases, and 10 bases lay between the germline ends. CDR3 length equals 14 residues. Germline V gene data show CDR1 as SGHRS and CDR2 as YFSETQ. CDR3 residues: CASSLGTELNIQYF. The CDR3 coding sequence is TGCGCCAGCAGCTTGGGGACGGAATTAAACATTCAGTACTTC.

This chain connects TRBV29-1 to TRBJ2-5; 7 nucleotides match TRBD1. V shed 4 bases, J shed 1 base, and the junction held 3 bases outside the gene matches. Germline-derived CDR1 and CDR2 are SQVTM and ANQGSEA. The CDR3 extends over 13 amino acids. CDR3 DNA: TGCAGCGTTGCACAGGGGCCCCAAGAGACCCAGTACTTC. Protein product: CSVAQGPQETQYF.

The chain has TRBV5-6 and TRBJ1-5; weak D call: TRBD1 (5 bases). The V and J ends lost 4 bases and 0 bases respectively, with 11 bases between them. Germline lookup yields CDR1 SGHDT and CDR2 YYEEEE. CDR3 size: 15 residues. The CDR3 spells CASSRGDTSNQPQHF. The CDR3 region has the DNA TGTGCCAGCAGCCGAGGGGATACTAGCAATCAGCCCCAGCATTTT.

The chain recombines TRBV5-1 with TRBJ2-7; 16 bases are a match to TRBD2. Germline CDR1 is SGHRS and CDR2 is YFSETQ. V dropped 4 bases and J dropped 9; count of bases not matched to a gene: 7. The CDR3 has 15 residues. The CDR3 nucleotides are TGCGCCAGCAGCGGGGGGACTAGCGGGAGGGCCGGGCAGTACTTC. It is translated as CASSGGTSGRAGQYF.

This rearrangement joins TRBV29-1 to TRBJ1-1, with 7 nucleotides matching TRBD1. This CDR3 region has 15 residues. Trimming removed 4 bases from V and 1 base from J; junction bases left unmatched: 9. CDR1 SQVTM and CDR2 ANQGSEA come from the germline V gene. The CDR3 protein is CSVVGPGGRNTEAFF. DNA of the CDR3: TGCAGCGTTGTGGGTCCAGGGGGTCGGAACACTGAAGCTTTCTTT.

This sequence joins TRBV28 and TRBJ1-2; 7 bases agree with TRBD1. This CDR3 is built from 13 residues. Germline values: CDR1 MDHEN, CDR2 SYDVKM. J gave up 4 bases and V 7 bases, and 6 bases lay outside the gene matches. DNA for the CDR3: TGTGCCAGCACGGAGGGGGCCGGCTATGGCTACACCTTC. Residues: CASTEGAGYGYTF.

The V call is TRBV2, the J call TRBJ2-4; D remains ambiguous. Trimming cost V 7 bases and J 2 bases, with 12 bases left between them. The CDR3 spans 14 residues. Germline values: CDR1 SNHLY, CDR2 FYNNEI. The CDR3 bases are TGTGCCAGCAATAGAGTTCTAACCAAAAACATTCAGTACTTC. Translation: CASNRVLTKNIQYF.